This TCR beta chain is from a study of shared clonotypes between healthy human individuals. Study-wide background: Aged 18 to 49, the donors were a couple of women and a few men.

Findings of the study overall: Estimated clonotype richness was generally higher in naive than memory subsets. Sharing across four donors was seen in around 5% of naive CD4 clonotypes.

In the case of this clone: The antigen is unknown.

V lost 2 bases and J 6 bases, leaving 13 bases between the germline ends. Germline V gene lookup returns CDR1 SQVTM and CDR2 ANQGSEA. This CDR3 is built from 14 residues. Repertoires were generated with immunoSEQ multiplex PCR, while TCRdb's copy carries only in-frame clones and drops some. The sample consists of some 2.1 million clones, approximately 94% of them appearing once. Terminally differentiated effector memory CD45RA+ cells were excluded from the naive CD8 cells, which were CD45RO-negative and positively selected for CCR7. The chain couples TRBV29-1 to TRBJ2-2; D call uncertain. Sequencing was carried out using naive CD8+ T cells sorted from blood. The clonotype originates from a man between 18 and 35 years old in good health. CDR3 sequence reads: CSVESDSAPGELFF. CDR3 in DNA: TGCAGCGTTGAATCCGATTCTGCACCCGGGGAGCTGTTTTTT.